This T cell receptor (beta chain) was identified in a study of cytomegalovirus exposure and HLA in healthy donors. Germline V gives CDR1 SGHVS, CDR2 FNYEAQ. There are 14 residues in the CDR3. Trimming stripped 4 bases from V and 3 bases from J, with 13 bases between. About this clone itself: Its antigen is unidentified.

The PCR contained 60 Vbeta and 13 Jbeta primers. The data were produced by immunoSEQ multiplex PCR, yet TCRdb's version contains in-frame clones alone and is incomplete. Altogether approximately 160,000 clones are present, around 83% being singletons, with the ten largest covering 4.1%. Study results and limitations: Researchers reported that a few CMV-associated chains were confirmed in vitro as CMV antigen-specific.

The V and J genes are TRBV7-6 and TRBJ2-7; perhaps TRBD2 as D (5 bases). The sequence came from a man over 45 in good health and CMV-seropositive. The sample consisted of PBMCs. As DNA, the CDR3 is TGTGCCAGCAGCTCAGGTAGCGTGGGCTACGAGCAGTACTTC. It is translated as CASSSGSVGYEQYF. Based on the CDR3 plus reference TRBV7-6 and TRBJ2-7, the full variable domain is GAGVSQSPRYKVTKRGQDVALRCDPISGHVSLYWYRQALGQGPEFLTYFNYEAQQDKSGLPNDRFSAERPEGSISTLTIQRTEQRDSAMYRCASSSGSVGYEQYFGPGTRLTVT.